This T cell receptor (beta chain) is drawn from a study of shared clonotypes between healthy human individuals. The germline V gene encodes CDR1 KGHSH and CDR2 LQKENI. This CDR3 region has 16 residues. Trimming stripped 0 bases from V and 0 bases from J, with 12 bases between. Sorted-subset replicate PCR reactions contained roughly 200 ng DNA, corresponding to approximately 30,000 T cell genomes. Here immunoSEQ multiplex PCR was the method, and the copy in TCRdb shows in-frame clones only, minus some. The data contain millions of clones, approximately 92% of them singletons. Concerning this clone: Its antigen is not identified.

The study's findings and limits: Memory subsets had estimated richness that was generally smaller than that of naive subsets. Researchers sampled blood only, noting tissue repertoires likely differ.

Material for sequencing was naive CD4+ T cells sorted from blood. Subset described: CD45RA+ positively selected. This chain connects TRBV18 to TRBJ2-7; weak D call: TRBD1 (7 bases). The receptor was isolated from a man in his late teens or twenties in good health. The CDR3 region has the DNA TGTGCCAGCTCACCACCTGGCAGGGGGGACTCCTACGAGCAGTACTTC. It yields the protein CASSPPGRGDSYEQYF.